This is a list of T cell receptor beta chains from one sample in a study of cytomegalovirus exposure and HLA in healthy donors. Generated by immunoSEQ multiplex PCR, the TCRdb table keeps only in-frame clones and is missing some. The sample carries about 85,000 clones, less than 80% recorded once. Sequenced sample: PBMCs. The receptors originated from a man aged 25-40 years in good health and CMV-seronegative. Each CDR3 is given with its conserved first and last residue. D genes are given only for firm matches. Not every row has a clone size; where given, it reads once, few, many or a size class.

V gene	D gene	clone size	J gene	CDR3 protein	CDR3 DNA
TRBV2	NA	NA	TRBJ1-5	CASSVGGATNQPQHF	TGTGCCAGCAGTGTGGGGGGGGCTACCAATCAGCCCCAGCATTTT
TRBV19	NA	NA	TRBJ1-5	CASSIGQRSNQPQHF	TGTGCCAGTAGTATTGGGCAACGGAGCAATCAGCCCCAGCATTTT
TRBV28	NA	NA	TRBJ2-1	CATLSSYNEQFF	TGTGCCACTCTAAGCTCCTACAATGAGCAGTTCTTC
TRBV18	NA	NA	TRBJ1-1	CASSPRGELNTEAFF	TGTGCCAGCTCACCTCGTGGGGAGTTGAACACTGAAGCTTTCTTT
TRBV19	NA	NA	TRBJ1-5	CASSTLGRQPQHF	TGTGCCAGTAGTACCCTGGGGCGTCAGCCCCAGCATTTT
TRBV14	NA	few	TRBJ1-1	CASSQDGQNTEAFF	TGTGCCAGCAGCCAAGATGGACAGAACACTGAAGCTTTCTTT
TRBV30	NA	NA	TRBJ1-2	CARRTPPEGGYTF	TGTGCCCGGAGGACACCCCCGGAGGGGGGCTACACCTTC
TRBV6-1	NA	NA	TRBJ1-1	CASSEQVSNTEAFF	TGTGCCAGCAGTGAACAGGTTTCGAACACTGAAGCTTTCTTT
TRBV25-1	TRBD1	NA	TRBJ1-4	CASSEGTAATNEKLFF	TGTGCCAGCAGTGAAGGGACAGCCGCAACTAATGAAAAACTGTTTTTT
TRBV30	NA	NA	TRBJ1-5	CAWTGRGTGNQPQHF	TGTGCCTGGACAGGCAGGGGTACGGGCAATCAGCCCCAGCATTTT
TRBV7-2	TRBD2	NA	TRBJ2-3	CASSFIGGADTQYF	TGTGCCAGCAGCTTCATCGGGGGGGCAGATACGCAGTATTTT
TRBV6-1	TRBD2	NA	TRBJ2-1	CASSEIRGGGEQFF	TGTGCCAGCAGTGAAATCCGGGGGGGAGGTGAGCAGTTCTTC
TRBV30	NA	NA	TRBJ1-4	CAWSVRGDEKLFF	TGTGCCTGGAGTGTACGGGGAGATGAAAAACTGTTTTTT
TRBV28	NA	few	TRBJ1-5	CASSLMPGNQPQHF	TGTGCCAGCAGTTTGATGCCAGGCAATCAGCCCCAGCATTTT
TRBV10-3	TRBD1	few	TRBJ1-1	CAISPLGGQLNTEAFF	TGTGCCATCAGCCCCCTCGGGGGACAGCTGAACACTGAAGCTTTCTTT
TRBV29-1	NA	NA	TRBJ1-1	CSVSPTSTVTEAFF	TGCAGCGTTAGTCCGACAAGTACGGTCACTGAAGCTTTCTTT
TRBV4-1	NA	NA	TRBJ1-1	CASSQYPGGTEAFF	TGCGCCAGCAGCCAATATCCGGGGGGCACTGAAGCTTTCTTT
TRBV30	TRBD1	NA	TRBJ1-1	CAWSPDRGRTEAFF	TGTGCCTGGAGTCCCGACAGGGGAAGAACTGAAGCTTTCTTT
TRBV7-2	NA	NA	TRBJ2-3	CASSLEHRDPKRYF	TGTGCCAGCAGCTTAGAGCACAGGGACCCAAAGAGGTATTTT
TRBV7-3	TRBD1	NA	TRBJ2-7	CASSPGLRGFDEQYF	TGTGCCAGCAGCCCGGGCCTCAGGGGGTTCGACGAGCAGTACTTC
TRBV30	TRBD1	NA	TRBJ1-1	CAWSGQGALNTEAFF	TGTGCCTGGAGTGGTCAGGGGGCTCTGAACACTGAAGCTTTCTTT
TRBV27	TRBD1	NA	TRBJ1-1	CASSLQGGNTEAFF	TGTGCCAGCAGTCTGCAGGGGGGGAACACTGAAGCTTTCTTT
TRBV25-1	TRBD1	NA	TRBJ1-2	CASSPDRGFSYTF	TGTGCCAGCAGTCCTGACAGGGGTTTTAGCTACACCTTC
TRBV7-9	NA	NA	TRBJ1-2	CASSRGAVGYGYTF	TGTGCCAGCAGCCGGGGGGCGGTAGGCTATGGCTACACCTTC
TRBV4-2	TRBD2	NA	TRBJ2-5	CASSQGLAEETQYF	TGTGCCAGCAGCCAAGGGCTAGCGGAAGAGACCCAGTACTTC
TRBV27	NA	NA	TRBJ1-1	CASSSGQWTEAFF	TGTGCCAGCAGTAGTGGACAGTGGACTGAAGCTTTCTTT
TRBV7-6	NA	few	TRBJ2-1	CASSPIRGASYNEQFF	TGTGCCAGCAGCCCCATCCGGGGGGCTTCCTACAATGAGCAGTTCTTC
TRBV2	TRBD2	NA	TRBJ2-1	CASSVLASSYNEQFF	TGTGCCAGCAGTGTACTAGCGAGTTCCTACAATGAGCAGTTCTTC
TRBV29-1	NA	NA	TRBJ2-5	CSVRTPTGWGETQYF	TGCAGCGTTAGAACCCCGACAGGATGGGGGGAGACCCAGTACTTC
TRBV4-1	NA	NA	TRBJ2-7	CASSQARAYEQYF	TGCGCCAGCAGCCAAGCCCGGGCCTACGAGCAGTACTTC
TRBV6-5	NA	NA	TRBJ1-2	CASSTGFYGYTF	TGTGCCAGCAGCACAGGGTTCTATGGCTACACCTTC
TRBV4-2	NA	NA	TRBJ2-7	CASSQELASYEQYF	TGTGCCAGCAGCCAAGAGCTGGCTAGCTACGAGCAGTACTTC
TRBV18	NA	NA	TRBJ1-5	CASSPPPGYNQPQHF	TGTGCCAGCTCACCACCCCCAGGTTACAATCAGCCCCAGCATTTT
TRBV29-1	NA	NA	TRBJ1-2	CSVEDLYRAVYGYTF	TGCAGCGTTGAAGATCTATACAGGGCAGTCTATGGCTACACCTTC
TRBV5-1	TRBD2	NA	TRBJ2-2	CASSSSSGGNTGELFF	TGCGCCAGCAGCTCCTCCAGCGGGGGAAACACCGGGGAGCTGTTTTTT
TRBV27	NA	NA	TRBJ2-1	CASSLSKAADNEQFF	TGTGCCAGCAGTTTATCGAAGGCCGCGGACAATGAGCAGTTCTTC
TRBV27	TRBD1	NA	TRBJ1-1	CASRQGVGGFEAFF	TGTGCCAGCCGCCAGGGGGTGGGGGGATTTGAAGCTTTCTTT
TRBV6-1	NA	NA	TRBJ1-2	CASRIPTQGSGYTF	TGTGCCAGCAGGATCCCTACTCAGGGAAGTGGCTACACCTTC
TRBV5-1	TRBD1	once	TRBJ1-3	CASSSSPGQGTGNTIYF	TGCGCCAGCAGTTCGAGCCCGGGACAGGGAACTGGAAACACCATATATTTT
TRBV28	NA	NA	TRBJ2-7	CASSTGTPEQYF	TGTGCCAGCAGTACTGGGACACCCGAGCAGTACTTC
TRBV5-4	TRBD1	NA	TRBJ1-2	CASSFTGVDGYTF	TGTGCCAGCAGCTTCACAGGGGTTGATGGCTACACCTTC
TRBV30	TRBD1	NA	TRBJ2-7	CARGQGVGGYEQYF	TGTGCCAGGGGGCAGGGCGTTGGAGGCTACGAGCAGTACTTC
TRBV19	NA	NA	TRBJ1-2	CASSPTDSPYGYTF	TGTGCCAGTAGCCCTACGGACAGCCCTTATGGCTACACCTTC
TRBV19	NA	NA	TRBJ1-1	CASRPRPGQPNTEAFF	TGTGCCAGTAGACCTCGGCCGGGACAACCGAACACTGAAGCTTTCTTT
TRBV4-1	NA	NA	TRBJ2-3	CASSQGATGGTDTQYF	TGCGCCAGCAGCCAAGGGGCCACGGGGGGCACAGATACGCAGTATTTT
TRBV6-1	TRBD2	NA	TRBJ2-5	CASSAGGAFETQYF	TGTGCCAGCTCCGCCGGGGGGGCCTTTGAGACCCAGTACTTC
TRBV5-1	TRBD1	few	TRBJ2-2	CASSRDRNTGELFF	TGCGCCAGCAGCCGGGACAGGAACACCGGGGAGCTGTTTTTT
TRBV14	TRBD2	NA	TRBJ2-7	CASSQMTSASEQYF	TGTGCCAGCAGCCAAATGACTAGCGCGAGCGAGCAGTACTTC
TRBV6-1	NA	NA	TRBJ1-3	CASSGPGPSGSGNTIYF	TGTGCCAGCAGTGGGCCGGGCCCTTCAGGGTCTGGAAACACCATATATTTT
TRBV7-2	NA	few	TRBJ1-6	CASSPVGGRDSPLHF	TGTGCCAGCAGCCCTGTAGGGGGAAGGGATTCACCCCTCCACTTT
TRBV29-1	NA	NA	TRBJ1-5	CSVATGVGNQPQHF	TGCAGCGTTGCGACAGGTGTGGGCAATCAGCCCCAGCATTTT
TRBV4-3	NA	NA	TRBJ1-5	CASSRGWGVGNQPQHF	TGCGCCAGCAGCCGGGGGTGGGGGGTCGGCAATCAGCCCCAGCATTTT
TRBV5-1	NA	NA	TRBJ1-1	CASTTLGMNTEAFF	TGCGCCAGCACTACCCTCGGGATGAACACTGAAGCTTTCTTT